Shown below are 14 T cell receptor beta chains from a single sample sequenced in a study of persistence of HIV-infected CD4 T cells. Sequencing used immunoSEQ version 4 in survey mode. The repertoire was sequenced with immunoSEQ multiplex PCR; TCRdb's copy has only in-frame clones and lacks some. The data hold 20,000 to 25,000 clones, with approximately 74% observed a single time. Antigen specificity for these receptors is unknown. An overlapping HIV-1 Gag peptide pool stimulated these cells at about 1 ug/peptide/mL. Sorting of responding CD4+ T cells relied on upregulated CD40 ligand together with CD69. The source was CD4+ T cells sorted from PBMCs after roughly 18-hour stimulation, collected from a patient who received antiretroviral therapy. The source is an adult man with HIV who was CMV-seropositive.

This chain connects TRBV6-5 to TRBJ2-3, with 7 bases identical to TRBD1. This CDR3 region has 15 residues. With V trimmed by 6 bases and J by 4 bases, 10 bases remained unmatched. CDR1 and CDR2 (germline): MNHEY, SVGAGI. The CDR3 reads CASSAVGGRADTQYF. The CDR3 DNA sequence: TGTGCCAGCAGCGCTGTAGGGGGCCGAGCAGATACGCAGTATTTT.

The chain couples TRBV3-1 (or the pseudogene TRBV3-2) to TRBJ1-2; weak D call: TRBD1 (5 bases). CDR1 LGHDT and CDR2 YNNKEL come from the germline V gene (reference sequence). This CDR3 spans 12 amino acids. The V gene lost 4 bases and the J gene lost 4 bases, with 7 bases spanning the gap. Written as DNA, the CDR3 is TGTGCCAGCAGCCGACAGAGCTATGGCTACACCTTC. The encoded protein is CASSRQSYGYTF.

The V call is TRBV4-2, the J call TRBJ1-6; 9 positions match TRBD1. Unmatched junction bases numbered 6, after V lost 3 bases and J lost 6 bases. Per germline, CDR1 LGHNA and CDR2 YNFKEQ. The CDR3 extends over 16 amino acids. The DNA for the CDR3 is TGTGCCAGCAGCCATTCGCCGGGACAGGGTAATTCACCCCTCCACTTT. It is translated as CASSHSPGQGNSPLHF.

This clone was counted a few times. The chain joins TRBV27 to TRBJ1-1; D might be TRBD1 (6 bases). V was pared by 7 bases and J by 3 bases, with 15 bases between. This CDR3 comprises 14 residues. CDR1 MNHEY and CDR2 SMNVEV come from the germline V gene (reference sequence). The CDR3 DNA sequence: TGTGCCAGCAACCCACTGGGGGCGGACACTGAAGCTTTCTTT. It specifies CASNPLGADTEAFF.

The rearrangement uses TRBV6-5 and TRBJ1-2; D is ambiguous. Germline-derived CDR1 and CDR2 are MNHEY and SVGAGI. The CDR3 spans 13 residues. Trimming took 2 bases from V and 0 from J, leaving 4 bases between them. The CDR3: CASSYEANYGYTF. In DNA form, the CDR3 reads TGTGCCAGCAGTTACGAGGCTAACTATGGCTACACCTTC.

The DNA of the CDR3 is TGTGCCAGCAGCAGACAGGGGCGGTATGAAAAACTGTTTTTT. Protein: CASSRQGRYEKLFF. The chain carries TRBV7-8 and TRBJ1-4; 8 nucleotides match TRBD1. Germline loops: CDR1 SGHVS, CDR2 FQNEAQ. J was trimmed by 6 bases and V by 5 bases; bases with no gene match: 5. The CDR3 runs 14 residues.

The chain combines TRBV7-2 with TRBJ1-6; D is perhaps TRBD1 (6 bases). The CDR3 sequence is 15 residues long. Germline V lookup: CDR1 SGHTA, CDR2 FQGNSA. V shed 1 base and J shed 8 bases, with 12 bases lying between them. CDR3 DNA: TGTGCCAGCAGCTTAGATACAGGGACGTATTCACCCCTCCACTTT. It translates to CASSLDTGTYSPLHF.

The CDR3 reads CASSALANTEAFF. CDR3 sequence (DNA): TGTGCCAGCAGCGCCTTGGCGAACACTGAAGCTTTCTTT. The chain uses TRBV9 and TRBJ1-1; no definite D call. This CDR3 comprises 13 residues. Germline CDR1 SGDLS, CDR2 YYNGEE. Trimming cost V 3 bases and J 1 base, with 7 bases left between them.

The genes are TRBV28 and TRBJ1-1; D might be TRBD1 (6 bases). This CDR3 is 15 amino acids long. From germline, CDR1 is MDHEN and CDR2 SYDVKM. Trimming pared 4 bases from V and 1 base from J, leaving 13 bases between. As DNA, the CDR3 is TGTGCCAGCAGTTCTTCAGGGGACTCGAACACTGAAGCTTTCTTT. Translating it yields CASSSSGDSNTEAFF.

The V and J genes are TRBV7-9 and TRBJ2-1, with 12 nucleotides matching TRBD2. Germline V CDR1 and CDR2: SEHNR, FQNEAQ (reference sequence). V was pared by 8 bases and J by 3 bases, with 14 bases of the junction left unmatched. The CDR3 consists of 18 residues. The CDR3 reads CASLRGTSGGPNYNEQFF. The CDR3 DNA reads TGTGCCAGCCTCAGAGGAACTAGCGGGGGGCCGAACTACAATGAGCAGTTCTTC.

CDR3 DNA: TGCGCCAGCAGTGAGACGGGGGGAATATACATTCAGTACTTC. It yields the protein CASSETGGIYIQYF. The chain joins TRBV10-2 to TRBJ2-4; TRBD2 matches at 7 bases. V lost 2 bases, J lost 8 bases, and 6 bases stayed unmatched. The CDR3 length is 14 residues. CDR1 is WSHSY and CDR2 is SAAADI in the germline V gene.

This chain joins TRBV5-1 and TRBJ1-4; D might be TRBD1 (5 bases). In germline, CDR1 is SGHRS, CDR2 YFSETQ. V was cut by 3 bases and J by 3 bases, with 12 bases left in between. This CDR3 contains 15 residues. DNA of the CDR3: TGCGCCAGCAGCTACACAGGTGAAGCTAATGAAAAACTGTTTTTT. This gives the protein CASSYTGEANEKLFF.

This clone ranks as medium-sized. This chain joins TRBV2 and TRBJ1-5; 8 bases are shared with TRBD1. The V and J ends lost 5 bases and 5 bases, in that order; junction bases with no gene match: 8. Germline V lookup: CDR1 SNHLY, CDR2 FYNNEI. The CDR3 loop spans 15 amino acids. CDR3 protein: CASSRQGSEHQPQHF. CDR3 DNA: TGTGCCAGCAGTCGACAGGGGTCGGAACATCAGCCCCAGCATTTT.

The chain carries TRBV7-9 and TRBJ1-5, with 7 bases fitting TRBD1. The CDR3 is 16 residues long. V lost 0 bases to trimming and J lost 6 bases; unmatched junction nucleotides: 8. In germline, CDR1 is SEHNR, CDR2 FQNEAQ (reference sequence). CDR3 region: CASSLAGTAKGQPQHF. The CDR3 DNA follows: TGTGCCAGCAGCTTAGCCGGGACAGCGAAAGGTCAGCCCCAGCATTTT.